This entry describes one T cell receptor (beta chain). Sequencing on ten immunoSEQ deep assay plates was performed for unsorted PBMC DNA. Only in-frame clones appear in the TCRdb table, and some are missing; sequencing was by immunoSEQ multiplex PCR. The sample lists about 470,000 clones, roughly three quarters seen once, with less than 15% in the top ten. There are 13 residues in the CDR3. Germline CDR1 MNHEY, CDR2 SMNVEV (reference sequence). V lost 2 bases and J lost 4, with 6 bases in between. This entry comes from a study of shared clonotypes between healthy human individuals. Those who donated, Caucasian adults without exception, all lived in Nashville, Tennessee.

This receptor was taken from a woman in her thirties or forties in good health. Some clones in this sample may be carry-over from other donors' samples. The rearrangement joins TRBV27 to TRBJ1-5; the D is unclear. The sequenced sample was PBMCs. DNA of the CDR3: TGTGCCAGCAGTTTAAGGGAAAATCAGCCCCAGCATTTT. Translation gives CASSLRENQPQHF.